The T cell receptor (beta chain) under discussion was sequenced for a study of CD8 T cells in Susac syndrome. Points on this clonotype: One junction end does not reproduce the germline sequence, and a read error may be involved.

Roughly 0.45 to 1 ug RNA was reverse transcribed with random hexamers. TCRdb passed the immunoSEQ multiplex PCR reads through MiXCR, listing each CDR3 protein once. The sample has more than 95,000 distinct CDR3 sequences, around 92% seen once. Germline CDR1 LGHDT, CDR2 YNNKEL (reference sequence). CDR3 length: 15 residues. Input material: CD4+ T cells from PBMCs. The clonotype was recovered from a human donor with multiple sclerosis. The chain joins TRBV3-1 to TRBJ2-7; D call uncertain. CDR3 DNA: TGTGCCAACAGCCAAGATCTTCGAGAAGGGCACGAGCAGTACTTC. Residues: CANSQDLREGHEQYF.